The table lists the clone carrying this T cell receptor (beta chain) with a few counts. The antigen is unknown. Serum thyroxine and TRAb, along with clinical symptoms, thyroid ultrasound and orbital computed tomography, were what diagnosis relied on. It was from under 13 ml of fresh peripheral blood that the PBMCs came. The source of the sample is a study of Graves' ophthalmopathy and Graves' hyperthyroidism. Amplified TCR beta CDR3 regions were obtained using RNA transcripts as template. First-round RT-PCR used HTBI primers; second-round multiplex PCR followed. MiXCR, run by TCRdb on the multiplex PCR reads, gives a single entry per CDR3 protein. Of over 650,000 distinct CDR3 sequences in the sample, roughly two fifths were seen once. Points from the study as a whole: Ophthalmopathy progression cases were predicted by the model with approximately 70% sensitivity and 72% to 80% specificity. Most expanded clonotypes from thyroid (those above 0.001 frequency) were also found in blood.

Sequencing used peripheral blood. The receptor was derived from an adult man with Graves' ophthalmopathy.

CDR3 nucleotides: TGTGCCAGCAGGGTCGCAGCGGGGGCCTTGAACACCGGGGAGCTGTTTTTT. Translating gives CASRVAAGALNTGELFF. The rearrangement uses TRBV2 and TRBJ2-2, with TRBD2 matching 8 bases. With 6 bases clipped from V and 1 base from J, the junction kept 10 bases outside the gene matches. Germline assignment: CDR1 SNHLY and CDR2 FYNNEI. The CDR3 covers 17 residues.